This T cell receptor (beta chain) was sequenced during a study of early T cells in non-severe SARS-CoV-2 infection. About the study: Unsorted whole-blood RNA was sequenced in bulk, leaving chains unpaired.

MiXCR was run by TCRdb on the 5' RACE reads, yielding one entry per CDR3 protein. This sample has some 36,000 distinct CDR3 sequences, with about 6% found just once. CDR1 and CDR2 from the germline V gene are MDHEN and SYDVKM. V gave up 5 bases and J gave up 6 bases; unmatched junction bases: 17. The CDR3 totals 17 residues. This clonotype has at least ten counts. The rearrangement uses TRBV28 and TRBJ2-5; TRBD1 matches at 8 bases. The clonotype comes from an adult who was a healthcare worker with PCR-confirmed SARS-CoV-2 infection or an uninfected control (not recorded which). The sequenced sample was whole blood. CDR3 DNA sequence: TGTGCCAGCAGTCCCGGCGGGGCAGGGGGCGTAGGAAAGACCCAGTACTTC. Translation gives CASSPGGAGGVGKTQYF.